This TCR beta chain is from a study of STAT5B mutations in CD4+ large granular lymphocyte leukemia. Broader study findings: Top patient clones used TRBV06 genes more often: 8/27 versus 2/35 in controls.

Concerning this clone: Antigen specificity is unknown.

Per the study methods: The detection floor for productive clonotype frequency was 2.59 x 10-5. Produced via immunoSEQ multiplex PCR; TCRdb's table is partial and in-frame only. The D gene and trimming were derived from the DNA, and the V and J assignments and clone size from that table. Of roughly 30,000 clones in the sample, 65% to 85% are singletons; the top ten hold approximately 2.1%. V dropped 0 bases and J dropped 5 bases, with 11 bases sitting between them. Germline V lookup: CDR1 LNHNV, CDR2 YYDKDF (reference sequence). The length of the CDR3 is 14 residues. This chain uses TRBV15 with TRBJ2-7; a possible D gene is TRBD1 (6 bases). The clonotype comes from a human donor in good health. Specimen: CD4+ T cells from blood buffy coats. The CDR3 here is CATSREGKGDEQYF. CDR3 sequence (DNA): TGTGCCACCAGCAGAGAGGGTAAGGGGGACGAGCAGTACTTC.